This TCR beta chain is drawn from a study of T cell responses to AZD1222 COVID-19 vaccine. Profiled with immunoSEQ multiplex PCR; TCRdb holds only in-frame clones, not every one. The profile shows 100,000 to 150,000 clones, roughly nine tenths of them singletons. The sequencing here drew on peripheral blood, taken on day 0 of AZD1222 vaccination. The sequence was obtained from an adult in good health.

The CDR3 sequence is CASSSHGVGNTIYF. As DNA, the CDR3 is TGTGCCAGCAGCTCCCATGGGGTCGGAAACACCATATATTTT. This chain connects TRBV6-6 to TRBJ1-3; no clear D. The germline V gene has CDR1 MNHNY and CDR2 SVGAGI (reference sequence). V was pared by 6 bases and J by 4 bases, with 13 bases between. This CDR3 spans 14 amino acids.